These T cell receptor beta chains were read from a single sample in a study of cytomegalovirus exposure and HLA in healthy donors. Clones were sequenced by immunoSEQ multiplex PCR, and TCRdb holds only the in-frame ones, with some missing. The sample holds some 110,000 clones, approximately 65% seen once. Sequenced: PBMCs. These receptor sequences come from a man between 18 and 29 years old in good health and CMV-seronegative. Each CDR3 is given with its conserved first and last residue. D genes are given only for firm matches.

D gene	V gene	J gene	CDR3 protein
TRBD2	TRBV10-1	TRBJ2-5	CASSPGLADLQETQYF
NA	TRBV30	TRBJ1-5	CAWSPDTNQPQHF
NA	TRBV28	TRBJ1-2	CASSPPGYGYTF
TRBD1	TRBV19	TRBJ1-2	CASRWGQGTSGYTF
NA	TRBV6-5	TRBJ1-2	CASSLRDKTNYGYTF
NA	TRBV5-1	TRBJ1-4	CASSSMGGRGEKLFF
NA	TRBV7-9	TRBJ1-4	CSSGQSREKLFF
NA	TRBV2	TRBJ1-5	CASSYGGEGNQPQHF
NA	TRBV5-1	TRBJ2-7	CASSFGWGEEQYF
NA	TRBV30	TRBJ1-5	CAWSPGYGQPQHF
NA	TRBV7-2	TRBJ2-7	CASSLVRQSYEQYF
TRBD1	TRBV7-6	TRBJ1-1	CASSLGITGDEAFF